The clone carrying this TCR beta chain appeared a few times. Its antigen is currently unknown. The data originate from a study of T-cell memory formation after mild COVID-19. Study at large: Each donor largely had its own TCR clusters.

The CDR3 spans 17 residues. Trimming took 5 bases from V and 0 from J, leaving 19 bases between them. TCRdb ran MiXCR on the 5' RACE reads and lists one entry per CDR3 protein. The sample holds some 120,000 distinct CDR3 sequences, roughly 15% seen once. Points from the study as a whole: Cross-reactive memory seemingly joined, as some responding clones were found in pre-infection memory. Among CD4+ contracting clones, most were CM and EM, and CD8+ ones EMRA. Proof of SARS-CoV-2 specificity was absent for the second-wave clones that crested on day 37.

The sample comprised PBMCs or a T cell subset sorted from them (not recorded which). This sequence joins TRBV12-3 or TRBV12-4 and TRBJ1-1; the D is unclear. This clonotype was obtained from an adult woman who had mild COVID-19 (a few samples of this study predate the infection). Cell type and time point are not known. CDR3 bases: TGTGCCAGCAGTCCCCAGGCCCTGACGGCCATGAACACTGAAGCTTTCTTT. It translates to CASSPQALTAMNTEAFF.